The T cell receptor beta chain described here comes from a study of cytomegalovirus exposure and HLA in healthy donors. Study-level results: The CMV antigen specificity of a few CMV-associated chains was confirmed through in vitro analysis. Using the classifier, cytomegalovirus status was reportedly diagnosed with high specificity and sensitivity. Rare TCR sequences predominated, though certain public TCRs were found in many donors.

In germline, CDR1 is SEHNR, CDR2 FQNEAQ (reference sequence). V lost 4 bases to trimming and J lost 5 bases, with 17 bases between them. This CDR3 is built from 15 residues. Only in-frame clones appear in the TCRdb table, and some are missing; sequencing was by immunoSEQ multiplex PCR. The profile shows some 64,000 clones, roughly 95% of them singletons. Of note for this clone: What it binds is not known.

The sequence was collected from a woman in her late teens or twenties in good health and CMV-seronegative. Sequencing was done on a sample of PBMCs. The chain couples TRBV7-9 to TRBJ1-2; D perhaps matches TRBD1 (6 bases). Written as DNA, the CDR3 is TGTGCCAGCAGCTCCGGACCGTCGGACAGATATGGCTACACCTTC. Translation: CASSSGPSDRYGYTF. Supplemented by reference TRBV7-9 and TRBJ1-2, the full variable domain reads DTGVSQNPRHKITKRGQNVTFRCDPISEHNRLYWYRQTLGQGPEFLTYFQNEAQLEKSRLLSDRFSAERPKGSFSTLEIQRTEQGDSAMYLCASSSGPSDRYGYTFGSGTRLTVV.